This T cell receptor beta chain derives from a study of T cell clonotyping in hematopoietic cell transplantation. This clone was observed a handful of times. As yet, its antigen is unknown. Sequencing was performed with immunoSEQ multiplex PCR; in TCRdb, only in-frame clones are kept and a portion is missing. The top ten clones hold 13% of a sample with about 10,000 clones, 50% to 65% of them seen once. This CDR3 has 13 amino acids. Germline assignment: CDR1 MDHEN and CDR2 SYDVKM. V dropped 11 bases and J dropped 2 bases, with 13 bases sitting between them. Blood collection times were about day -28 and days 30, 100, 180 posttransplant. Study-wide results and caveats: Broader posttransplant TCR repertoire diversity was predicted by graft donor and pretransplant recipient Inverse Simpson Index values. No sorting was done, leaving CD4 and CD8 contributions mixed.

The sequencing used peripheral blood mononuclear cells, collected 100 days after allogeneic stem cell transplant. This receptor was identified in a female patient aged 50-59 years who had an allogeneic stem cell transplant from an unrelated donor, so the T cells may come from the graft donor. Some clones in this sample may be carry-over from other donors' samples. This sequence joins TRBV28 and TRBJ1-5; D is ambiguous. The CDR3 nucleotides are TGTGCCGGTCAGTATCGTGGCAATCAGCCCCAGCATTTT. This encodes CAGQYRGNQPQHF.